Below are 2 T cell receptor beta chains sequenced from a single sample in a study of T cell changes during pregnancy in multiple sclerosis (dated by TCRdb to the late 2010s). Libraries were prepared through the immunoSEQ multiplex PCR assay. The table was pulled from immuneACCESS by TCRdb, which kept in-frame rearrangements only. Such tables lose some clones; where checked, under half of the loss comes from unresolved V genes, and the rest has no known cause. This sample lists about 59,000 clones; 85% to 90% were detected once. The leading ten clones occupy roughly 0.89% of the sample. The sample in question was peripheral blood, obtained in the first trimester of pregnancy. These receptor sequences come from a female donor in good health, enrolled as a control in a pregnancy study.

The CDR3 loop is CASRLQGHEQYF. CDR3 sequence (DNA): TGTGCCAGCCGGCTTCAGGGCCACGAGCAGTACTTC. The genes are TRBV6-5 and TRBJ2-7; maybe TRBD1 (5 bases). Germline V gene data show CDR1 as MNHEY and CDR2 as SVGAGI. The CDR3 has 12 residues. Trimming took 8 bases from V and 5 from J, leaving 13 bases between them.

This clone has only a few counts. V usage is TRBV4-2 and J usage is TRBJ1-2; the match to TRBD1 covers 10 bases. The germline gives CDR1 LGHNA, CDR2 YNFKEQ. CDR3 length: 16 amino acids. The junction had 5 bases not matched to a gene; V was cut back by 0 bases and J by 4 bases. CDR3 DNA: TGTGCCAGCAGCCAAGATACGGGACAGGGGAGCTATGGCTACACCTTC. Residues: CASSQDTGQGSYGYTF.